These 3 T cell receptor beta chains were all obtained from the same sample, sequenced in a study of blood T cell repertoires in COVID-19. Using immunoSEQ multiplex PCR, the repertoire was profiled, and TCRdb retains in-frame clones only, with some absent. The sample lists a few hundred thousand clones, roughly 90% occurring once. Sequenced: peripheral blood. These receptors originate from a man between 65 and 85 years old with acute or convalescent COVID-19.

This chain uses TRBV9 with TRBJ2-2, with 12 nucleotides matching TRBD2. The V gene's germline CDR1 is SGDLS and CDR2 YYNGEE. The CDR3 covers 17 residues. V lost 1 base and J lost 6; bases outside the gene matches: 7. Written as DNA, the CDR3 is TGTGCCAGCAGCGTATCTAGCGGGAGGGCCCCTTCCGGGGAGCTGTTTTTT. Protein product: CASSVSSGRAPSGELFF.

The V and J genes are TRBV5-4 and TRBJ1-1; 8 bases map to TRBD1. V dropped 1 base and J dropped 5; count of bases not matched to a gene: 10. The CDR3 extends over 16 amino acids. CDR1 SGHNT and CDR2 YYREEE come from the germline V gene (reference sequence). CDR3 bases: TGTGCCAGCAGCTTGTCAGGGGGCGGTAGGGGGACTGAAGCTTTCTTT. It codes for CASSLSGGGRGTEAFF. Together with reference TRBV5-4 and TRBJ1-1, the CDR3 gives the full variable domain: ETGVTQSPTHLIKTRGQQVTLRCSSQSGHNTVSWYQQALGQGPQFIFQYYREEENGRGNFPPRFSGLQFPNYSSELNVNALELDDSALYLCASSLSGGGRGTEAFFGQGTRLTVV.

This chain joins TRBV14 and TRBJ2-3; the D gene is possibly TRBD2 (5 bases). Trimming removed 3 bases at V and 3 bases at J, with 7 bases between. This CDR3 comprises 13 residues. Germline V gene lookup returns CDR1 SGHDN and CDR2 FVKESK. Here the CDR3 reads CASSQRVTDTQYF. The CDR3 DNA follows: TGTGCCAGCAGCCAGAGGGTAACAGATACGCAGTATTTT.